One and the same sample provided the 5 T cell receptor beta chains below, sequenced in a study of post-analysis software for immune sequencing data (dated by TCRdb to about 2015). Summary of the overall study and its limitations: Significantly higher frequencies in patients than in controls were found for five or six TRBV segments, including TRBV5-6, TRBV5-1 and TRBV20-1.

The library was produced with PCR. The data were produced on an Illumina HiSeq 2500. Unique molecular identifiers were incorporated into TCR beta cDNA libraries to reduce PCR and sequencing biases. TCRdb handled the public reads itself, with Q25 trimming in fastp and clone calling in MiXCR, and kept productive beta chains. Here each entry gathers all rows of one CDR3 protein and keeps the most common genes and DNA. This sample holds hundreds of thousands of distinct CDR3 sequences; 53% were observed only once. The ten largest make up approximately 4.4% of the sample. Their antigens are not known. Specimen: blood. Receptor source: a girl aged 10-17 years with multiple sclerosis.

This clonotype came up a few times. CDR3 in DNA: TGTGCCAGCAGGGATCGGACATCTAACTATGGCTACACCTTC. Its protein is CASRDRTSNYGYTF. The chain carries TRBV12-3 or TRBV12-4 and TRBJ1-2, with D perhaps TRBD1 (5 bases). Trimming pared 6 bases from V and 0 bases from J, leaving 11 bases between. This CDR3 has 14 amino acids.

The chain couples TRBV5-1 to TRBJ1-4, with D perhaps matching TRBD1 (5 bases). CDR3 length: 16 residues. Between the trimmed V and J ends, which lost 2 bases and 0 bases, there was a span of 11 bases. Germline V gene sequence: CDR1 SGHRS, CDR2 YFSETQ. This CDR3 is CASSFRQSATNEKLFF. The CDR3 nucleotides read TGCGCCAGCAGCTTTCGACAGAGTGCAACTAATGAAAAACTGTTTTTT.

The V call is TRBV20-1, the J call TRBJ2-7; D might be TRBD2 (5 bases). The ends were cut back, 3 bases at V and 2 bases at J, with 14 bases in the middle. The CDR3 is 14 amino acids. Looked up from germline, CDR1 is DFQATT and CDR2 is SNEGSKA (reference sequence). Written as DNA, the CDR3 is TGCAGTGCTAGTTTTGGGAGTTCCGCCTACGAGCAGTACTTC. Translated, it gives CSASFGSSAYEQYF.

This clonotype was recorded only once. The gene calls are TRBV30 and TRBJ2-5; TRBD2 agrees at 11 bases. CDR1 and CDR2 from the germline V gene are GTSNPN and SVGIG (reference sequence). The CDR3 runs to 13 residues. V lost 7 bases to trimming and J lost 0 bases; unmatched junction nucleotides: 1. The DNA for the CDR3 is TGTGCCTTAGCGGGAGGGTACCAAGAGACCCAGTACTTC. It codes for CALAGGYQETQYF.

V usage is TRBV7-9 and J usage is TRBJ2-5; 7 nucleotides align to TRBD1. Per germline, CDR1 SEHNR and CDR2 FQNEAQ (reference sequence). The CDR3 sequence is 15 residues long. V lost 8 bases, J lost 5 bases, and 14 bases stayed unmatched. CDR3 residues: CASAPGYRGAETQYF. For the CDR3, the DNA is TGTGCCAGCGCACCAGGGTACAGGGGAGCGGAGACCCAGTACTTC.